The 32 T cell receptor beta chains presented below share a single source sample, sequenced in a study of CXCR3-negative and CXCR3-positive naive CD8 T cells. Study-level results: CXCR3-positive naive cells carried more hydrophobic TRB CDR3s than CXCR3-negative ones.

Their specific antigens are unknown. Libraries were UMI-labeled 5' RACE TRB cDNA. TCRdb reworked the 5' RACE reads into one entry per CDR3 protein, no DNA. Listed are about 150,000 distinct CDR3 sequences; 0.45% to 0.6% falls within the top ten. The specimen sequenced was naive CXCR3+ CD8+ T cells from blood. The subset here: CD45RO-CCR7+CD27+CD95- naive CD8+ T cells expressing CXCR3 (TNR3+). Source of these receptors: a human donor in good health. Some clones in this sample may be carry-over from other donors' samples.

The J gene is TRBJ2-2, the V gene TRBV20-1; TCRdb calls TRBD2, which cannot be checked without DNA. This CDR3 spans 16 amino acids. Germline V gives CDR1 DFQATT, CDR2 SNEGSKA (reference sequence). The CDR3 region is CSARDGITSPTGELFF.

V and J are TRBV11-2 and TRBJ2-3; checking the TCRdb D call of TRBD1 is not possible without DNA. Germline CDR1 SGHAT, CDR2 FQNNGV. This CDR3 spans 13 amino acids. CDR3 residues: CASSLVDRDTQYF. Full variable domain (remainder filled in from reference TRBV11-2 and TRBJ2-3): EAGVAQSPRYKIIEKRQSVAFWCNPISGHATLYWYQQILGQGPKLLIQFQNNGVVDDSQLPKDRFSAERLKGVDSTLKIQPAKLEDSAVYLCASSLVDRDTQYFGPGTRLTVL.

This chain joins TRBV4-1 and TRBJ2-1. Germline CDR1 is MGHRA and CDR2 is YSYEKL. The length of the CDR3 is 17 residues. The chain's CDR3 is CASSQDSTESSYNEQFF.

The chain links TRBV24-1 to TRBJ1-5; TCRdb's D gene call, TRBD1, goes unchecked for lack of DNA. CDR3 size: 13 residues. Germline CDR1 is KGHDR and CDR2 is SFDVKD. The CDR3 reads CATSDTGGQPQHF.

The rearrangement links TRBV20-1 to TRBJ2-5. The germline V gene has CDR1 DFQATT and CDR2 SNEGSKA (reference sequence). This CDR3 has 13 residues. Here the CDR3 reads CSARARWQETQYF.

The chain combines TRBV14 with TRBJ2-7; TCRdb designates TRBD2, a call that cannot be tested without DNA. Germline lookup yields CDR1 SGHDN and CDR2 FVKESK. The CDR3 is 14 residues long. CDR3 loop: CASSQDDYSYEQYF.

V is TRBV28 and J is TRBJ2-7; TCRdb returns TRBD1, unconfirmable since there is no DNA. CDR1 and CDR2 (germline): MDHEN, SYDVKM. This CDR3 is 14 amino acids long. The CDR3 spells CASRTPARGYEQYF.

V and J are TRBV3-1 and TRBJ2-1; no DNA is available, so the TRBD1 call from TCRdb remains unchecked. This CDR3 is 17 amino acids long. Germline V gene lookup returns CDR1 LGHDT and CDR2 YNNKEL (reference sequence). CDR3 region: CASSVRLGGSSYNEQFF.

This sequence joins TRBV29-1 and TRBJ2-7; TCRdb calls TRBD2, which cannot be checked without DNA. Germline CDR1 reads SQVTM; CDR2 reads ANQGSEA. The CDR3 spans 14 residues. The CDR3 sequence is CSVILAVSSYEQYF.

The chain has TRBV7-9 and TRBJ2-7; TCRdb calls TRBD1, which cannot be checked without DNA. The CDR3 length is 16 residues. The V gene's germline CDR1 is SEHNR and CDR2 FQNEAQ (reference sequence). CDR3 loop: CASSPLRDTNTYEQYF.

The chain employs TRBV20-1 and TRBJ2-3; TCRdb selects TRBD1, and the lack of DNA leaves this call unchecked. The CDR3 totals 13 residues. The germline gives CDR1 DFQATT, CDR2 SNEGSKA (reference sequence). CDR3 sequence: CSAQTVSTDTQYF.

The V gene is TRBV30, the J gene TRBJ2-2. The length of the CDR3 is 13 residues. CDR1 and CDR2 from the germline V gene are GTSNPN and SVGIG (reference sequence). The CDR3 spells CAWSSDGTGELFF.

This chain links TRBV4-2 with TRBJ2-2; TCRdb lists TRBD1, though no DNA is available to test this call. CDR1 LGHNA and CDR2 YNFKEQ come from the germline V gene. The CDR3 runs 15 residues. CDR3 region: CASSQTTGGTGELFF.

The rearrangement links TRBV12-3 or TRBV12-4 to TRBJ1-2; TCRdb reports TRBD1, a call that lacks DNA to check it against. This CDR3 comprises 15 residues. The CDR3 is CASRPNRGASYGYTF.

The chain is built from TRBV12-3 or TRBV12-4 and TRBJ1-1; TCRdb selects TRBD1, and the lack of DNA leaves this call unchecked. This CDR3 comprises 20 residues. CDR3 sequence: CASMQNAITGTGWRDTEAFF.

The chain recombines TRBV12-3 or TRBV12-4 with TRBJ2-3; the TCRdb call, TRBD1, lacks DNA for checking. This CDR3 is built from 17 residues. CDR3 in amino acids: CASSPPFGAGNTDTQYF.

The genes are TRBV2 and TRBJ2-7. There are 13 residues in the CDR3. Germline loops: CDR1 SNHLY, CDR2 FYNNEI. CDR3 loop: CASNIHISYEQYF.

The chain employs TRBV29-1 and TRBJ1-1. CDR1 and CDR2 (germline): SQVTM, ANQGSEA. The length of the CDR3 is 11 residues. Here the CDR3 reads CSVEDATEAFF.

The chain has TRBV19 and TRBJ2-7; TCRdb outputs TRBD1, but without DNA this stays unchecked. Germline V gene data show CDR1 as LNHDA and CDR2 as SQIVND (reference sequence). The length of the CDR3 is 14 residues. Here the CDR3 reads CASTVGPGAYEQYF. Combining the CDR3 with reference TRBV19 and TRBJ2-7 gives the whole variable domain DGGITQSPKYLFRKEGQNVTLSCEQNLNHDAMYWYRQDPGQGLRLIYYSQIVNDFQKGDIAEGYSVSREKKESFPLTVTSAQKNPTAFYLCASTVGPGAYEQYFGPGTRLTVT.

The rearrangement joins TRBV9 to TRBJ1-1. There are 15 residues in the CDR3. Germline V CDR1 and CDR2: SGDLS, YYNGEE. CDR3 loop: CASSVESAGFPEAFF. Full variable domain (outside the CDR3, taken from reference TRBV9 and TRBJ1-1): DSGVTQTPKHLITATGQRVTLRCSPRSGDLSVYWYQQSLDQGLQFLIQYYNGEERAKGNILERFSAQQFPDLHSELNLSSLELGDSALYFCASSVESAGFPEAFFGQGTRLTVV.

V is TRBV12-3 or TRBV12-4 and J is TRBJ1-4. This CDR3 contains 14 residues. The CDR3: CASSLGPSGEKLFF.

The gene calls are TRBV19 and TRBJ1-1. The CDR3 sequence is 15 residues long. Germline values: CDR1 LNHDA, CDR2 SQIVND (reference sequence). The CDR3: CASSIGGPMNTEAFF.

The chain links TRBV20-1 to TRBJ2-1; TCRdb's D call, TRBD2, is unchecked because there is no DNA. Germline V gene lookup returns CDR1 DFQATT and CDR2 SNEGSKA (reference sequence). The CDR3 totals 14 residues. The CDR3 protein is CSASGLAGAREQFF.

This chain joins TRBV10-2 and TRBJ2-7; TCRdb reports TRBD1, a call that lacks DNA to check it against. The CDR3 consists of 14 residues. Germline V lookup: CDR1 WSHSY, CDR2 SAAADI. This CDR3 reads CASSSGTPRHEQYF.

The gene calls are TRBV6-6 and TRBJ1-1; TCRdb's D gene call, TRBD1, goes unchecked for lack of DNA. This CDR3 has 12 amino acids. Germline CDR1 reads MNHNY; CDR2 reads SVGAGI (reference sequence). CDR3 amino acids: CASSTGVTEAFF.

This sequence joins TRBV7-9 and TRBJ2-1; TCRdb's assignment of TRBD1 cannot be checked, as there is no DNA. CDR3 length equals 14 residues. Germline CDR1 reads SEHNR; CDR2 reads FQNEAQ (reference sequence). The CDR3 here is CASSLEAGGHEQFF. The full variable domain, completed using reference TRBV7-9 and TRBJ2-1, is DTGVSQNPRHKITKRGQNVTFRCDPISEHNRLYWYRQTLGQGPEFLTYFQNEAQLEKSRLLSDRFSAERPKGSFSTLEIQRTEQGDSAMYLCASSLEAGGHEQFFGPGTRLTVL.

J is TRBJ2-7 and V is TRBV5-1. The CDR3 runs 15 residues. The germline V gene encodes CDR1 SGHRS and CDR2 YFSETQ. The CDR3 reads CASSLSRNPSYEQYF.

This sequence joins TRBV12-3 or TRBV12-4 and TRBJ2-7; TCRdb lists TRBD2, though no DNA is available to test this call. The CDR3 is 15 amino acids. This CDR3 reads CASSFLVNRSYEQYF.

The chain employs TRBV20-1 and TRBJ1-5; TCRdb's D call, TRBD1, is unchecked because there is no DNA. The length of the CDR3 is 14 residues. From germline, CDR1 is DFQATT and CDR2 SNEGSKA (reference sequence). CDR3 in amino acids: CSARPPGVGMPQHF.

This rearrangement joins TRBV12-3 or TRBV12-4 to TRBJ2-2; the D call from TCRdb, TRBD1, cannot be confirmed without DNA. The CDR3 runs to 17 residues. The CDR3 is CASRRDREGSNTGELFF.

The V and J genes are TRBV9 and TRBJ2-5; TCRdb gives TRBD1 as the D gene, but with no DNA this cannot be confirmed. From germline, CDR1 is SGDLS and CDR2 YYNGEE. CDR3 length equals 13 residues. The CDR3 sequence is CASSVGGGETQYF.

The chain employs TRBV20-1 and TRBJ2-1. The CDR3 runs 13 residues. Germline V gives CDR1 DFQATT, CDR2 SNEGSKA (reference sequence). The CDR3 sequence: CSARVFLYNEQFF.